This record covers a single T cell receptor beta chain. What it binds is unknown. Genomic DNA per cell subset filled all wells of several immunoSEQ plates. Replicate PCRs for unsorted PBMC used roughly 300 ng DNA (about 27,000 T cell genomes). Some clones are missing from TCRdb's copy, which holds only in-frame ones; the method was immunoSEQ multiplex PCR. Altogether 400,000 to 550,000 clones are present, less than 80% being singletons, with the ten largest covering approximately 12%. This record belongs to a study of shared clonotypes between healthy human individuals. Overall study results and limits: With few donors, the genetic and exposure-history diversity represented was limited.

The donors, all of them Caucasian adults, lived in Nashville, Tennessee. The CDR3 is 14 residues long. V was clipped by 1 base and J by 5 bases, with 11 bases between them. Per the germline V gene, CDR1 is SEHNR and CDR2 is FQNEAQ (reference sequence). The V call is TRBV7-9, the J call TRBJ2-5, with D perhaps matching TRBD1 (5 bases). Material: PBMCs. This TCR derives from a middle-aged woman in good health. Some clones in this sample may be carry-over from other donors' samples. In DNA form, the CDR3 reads TGTGCCAGCAGCTTAGAGGGGCGGTCGGAGACCCAGTACTTC. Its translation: CASSLEGRSETQYF.